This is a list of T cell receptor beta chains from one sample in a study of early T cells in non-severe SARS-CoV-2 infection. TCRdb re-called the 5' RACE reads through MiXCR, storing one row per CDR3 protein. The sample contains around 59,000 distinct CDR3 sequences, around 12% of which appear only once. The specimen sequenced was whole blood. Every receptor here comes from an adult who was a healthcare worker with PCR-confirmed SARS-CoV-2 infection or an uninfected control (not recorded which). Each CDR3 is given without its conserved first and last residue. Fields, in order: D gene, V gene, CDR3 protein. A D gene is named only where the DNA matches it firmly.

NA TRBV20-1 SAHPREGPYEQY
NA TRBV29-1 SGSSDPPAF
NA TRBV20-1 SASTGRREAF
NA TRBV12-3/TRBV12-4 ASKLSGSSTDTQY
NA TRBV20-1 SAKSRAEAF
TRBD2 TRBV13 ASSLRLAGGEQY
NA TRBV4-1 ASSQGQGHYNEQF
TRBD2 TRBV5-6 ASSPRTSGSQGEQF
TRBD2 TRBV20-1 SARVGTSVDNEQF
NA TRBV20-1 SARDGGGHEKLF
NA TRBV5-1 ASSLDPAGDEQF
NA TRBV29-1 SVVRDLGTEAF
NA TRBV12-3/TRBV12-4 ASTSRGFDTEAF
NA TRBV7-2 ASSLGHAGTDTQY
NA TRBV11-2 ASRNSGGDKNIQY
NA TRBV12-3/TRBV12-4 ASSLGPHNEQF
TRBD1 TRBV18 ASSPYQTQGAHEQF
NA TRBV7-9 ASSLGTSFETQY
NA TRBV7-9 ASSSREDSTNEKLF
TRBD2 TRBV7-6 ASSLGTGLVHTDTQY
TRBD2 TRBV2 ASRGLTINTGELF
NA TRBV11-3 ASSLGRIQETQY
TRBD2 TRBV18 ASSPLAGGDEQF
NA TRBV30 AWKLGRVDTGELF
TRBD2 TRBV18 ASSPSSGATDTQY
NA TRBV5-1 ASSFGARNTEAF
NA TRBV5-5 ASSLKAGVNQPQH
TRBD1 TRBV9 ASSARGQGAGNTIY
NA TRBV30 AWSVRGSEAF
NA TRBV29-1 SGDPGYEQF
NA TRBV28 ASSLRASSYNEQF
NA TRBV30 AWTLGGGPQNTEAF
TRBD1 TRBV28 ASSLWQGAQSEQY
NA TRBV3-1 ASRIRGDSNEKLF
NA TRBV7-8 ASTPEGRDTQY
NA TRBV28 ASSVERETQY
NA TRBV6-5 ASRERGRAVVEQF
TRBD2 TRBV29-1 SASGTEETQY
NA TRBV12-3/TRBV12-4 ASSLTAPSMGGYT
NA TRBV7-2 ASSPRGTPGRETQY
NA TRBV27 ASSGSFARNTQY
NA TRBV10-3 AISEPGLDRELF
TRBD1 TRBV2 ASRSQGVTNEKLF
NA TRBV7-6 ASSLDDTTAYNTEAF
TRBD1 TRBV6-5 ASTDRVETQY
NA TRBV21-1 ASSKYLPGPGDEQY
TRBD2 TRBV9 ASSPPGGSGRTDTQY
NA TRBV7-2 ASSLGTPLEQY
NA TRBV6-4 ASSDSTNTGELF
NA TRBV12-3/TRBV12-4 ASSFTWGYEQY
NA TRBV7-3 ASSDRTVRNEQF
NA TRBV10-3 AISERGTEAF